The 28 T cell receptor beta chains presented below share a single source sample, sequenced in a study of T cell responses to AZD1222 COVID-19 vaccine. Assay: immunoSEQ multiplex PCR; the TCRdb copy retains only in-frame clones and omits some. Among 130,000 to 150,000 clones listed, around 90% were seen once. Sequencing used peripheral blood, obtained 28 days after the second AZD1222 dose. The receptors shown here come from an adult who received the AZD1222 COVID-19 vaccine.

The chain couples TRBV14 to TRBJ1-2; D unclear. CDR3 length equals 12 residues. Trimming removed 0 bases at V and 5 bases at J, with 4 bases between. Germline CDR1 and CDR2: SGHDN and FVKESK. In DNA, the CDR3 is TGTGCCAGCAGCCAAGATGAGTATGGCTACACCTTC. Protein: CASSQDEYGYTF.

The rearrangement joins TRBV12-5 to TRBJ2-3; D ambiguous. The V gene lost 9 bases and the J gene lost 0 bases, with 7 bases spanning the gap. CDR3 length equals 12 residues. The germline V gene encodes CDR1 LGHNT and CDR2 FRNRAP. CDR3 DNA sequence: TGTGCTAGCGGAACGAGCACAGATACGCAGTATTTT. Amino acid sequence: CASGTSTDTQYF.

This chain joins TRBV5-1 and TRBJ2-1, with 11 positions matching TRBD2. The CDR3 spans 13 residues. J was trimmed by 5 bases and V by 5 bases; bases with no gene match: 0. Germline CDR1 is SGHRS and CDR2 is YFSETQ. In DNA form, the CDR3 reads TGCGCCAGCAGTAGCGGGAGGGACAATGAGCAGTTCTTC. Translation: CASSSGRDNEQFF. The full variable domain, with the rest looked up from reference TRBV5-1 and TRBJ2-1, is KAGVTQTPRYLIKTRGQQVTLSCSPISGHRSVSWYQQTPGQGLQFLFEYFSETQRNKGNFPGRFSGRQFSNSRSEMNVSTLELGDSALYLCASSSGRDNEQFFGPGTRLTVL.

This chain connects TRBV9 to TRBJ1-1; D remains unclear. The V end was cut by 0 bases, the J end by 0 bases, with 9 bases between. This CDR3 region has 15 residues. From germline, CDR1 is SGDLS and CDR2 YYNGEE. CDR3 sequence reads: CASSVGYSMNTEAFF. DNA of the CDR3: TGTGCCAGCAGCGTAGGATACAGCATGAACACTGAAGCTTTCTTT.

This chain uses TRBV28 with TRBJ2-3; D gene uncertain. Germline values: CDR1 MDHEN, CDR2 SYDVKM. The CDR3 loop spans 11 amino acids. V gave up 8 bases and J gave up 6 bases, with 9 bases separating them. The CDR3: CASAEWDTQYF. The CDR3, as DNA: TGTGCCAGCGCTGAGTGGGATACGCAGTATTTT.

This sequence joins TRBV7-2 and TRBJ2-7; 10 bases fit TRBD2. J gave up 4 bases and V 1 base, and 4 bases lay outside the gene matches. The CDR3 has 15 amino acids. Germline V lookup: CDR1 SGHTA, CDR2 FQGNSA. Here the CDR3 DNA reads TGTGCCAGCAGCTTAGAACTAGCGGGGAAATACGAGCAGTACTTC. Translation gives CASSLELAGKYEQYF.

The chain employs TRBV7-2 and TRBJ2-7, with 11 bases that match TRBD2. CDR3 length: 15 residues. V gave up 5 bases and J gave up 1 base; unmatched junction bases: 4. Germline V gene data show CDR1 as SGHTA and CDR2 as FQGNSA. The CDR3 here is CASSQGLAESYEQYF. DNA for the CDR3: TGTGCCAGCAGCCAGGGACTAGCGGAGTCCTACGAGCAGTACTTC.

This clone was counted once. This rearrangement joins TRBV5-4 to TRBJ1-6; D gene ambiguous. CDR3 size: 15 residues. Looked up from germline, CDR1 is SGHNT and CDR2 is YYREEE (reference sequence). V shed 5 bases and J shed 6 bases, with 15 bases lying between them. In DNA, the CDR3 is TGTGCCAGCAGTCCCGAACTGGGGAGTAATTCACCCCTCCACTTT. It translates to CASSPELGSNSPLHF.

The chain recombines TRBV7-2 with TRBJ2-3; D is tentatively TRBD1 or TRBD2 (5 bases each). V lost 6 bases and J 0 bases, leaving 10 bases between the germline ends. Germline V gives CDR1 SGHTA, CDR2 FQGNSA. The CDR3 has 14 residues. The CDR3 DNA reads TGTGCCAGCAGTTTGGGACCTAGCACAGATACGCAGTATTTT. This translates into CASSLGPSTDTQYF. Using reference TRBV7-2 and TRBJ2-3 for the parts outside the CDR3, the full variable domain is GAGVSQSPSNKVTEKGKDVELRCDPISGHTALYWYRQSLGQGLEFLIYFQGNSAPDKSGLPSDRFSAERTGGSVSTLTIQRTQQEDSAVYLCASSLGPSTDTQYFGPGTRLTVL.

This chain connects TRBV6-5 to TRBJ2-1; 7 nucleotides align to TRBD1. J lost 2 bases, V lost 5 bases, and 6 bases had no gene match. The CDR3 has 15 residues. CDR1 and CDR2 from the germline V gene are MNHEY and SVGAGI. The CDR3 bases are TGTGCCAGCAGTCTTCGGGACAGTACCTACAATGAGCAGTTCTTC. It is translated as CASSLRDSTYNEQFF.

This clone appeared a few times. The gene calls are TRBV4-1 and TRBJ1-6; D is possibly TRBD1 (5 bases). Germline V lookup: CDR1 MGHRA, CDR2 YSYEKL. CDR3 length equals 16 residues. V lost 0 bases and J lost 7, with 13 bases in between. CDR3 protein: CASSQDREFNNSPLHF. The DNA for the CDR3 is TGCGCCAGCAGCCAAGACAGGGAGTTTAACAATTCACCCCTCCACTTT.

The CDR3 DNA sequence: TGTGCCAGCAGTTCAGGGTTCGTCTATGGCTACACCTTC. This sequence encodes CASSSGFVYGYTF. The chain combines TRBV12-3 or TRBV12-4 with TRBJ1-2; tentative D call: TRBD1 (5 bases). This CDR3 spans 13 amino acids. Trimming took 4 bases from V and 4 from J, leaving 10 bases between them.

The rearrangement joins TRBV30 to TRBJ2-1; D ambiguous. Germline-derived CDR1 and CDR2 are GTSNPN and SVGIG (reference sequence). The V gene lost 0 bases and the J gene lost 2 bases, with 8 bases spanning the gap. The CDR3 has 14 amino acids. The CDR3: CAWSVGWTYNEQFF. CDR3 in DNA: TGTGCCTGGAGTGTAGGCTGGACCTACAATGAGCAGTTCTTC.

This chain links TRBV24-1 with TRBJ1-4; the match to TRBD1 covers 9 bases. In germline, CDR1 is KGHDR, CDR2 SFDVKD. The junction had 5 bases not matched to a gene; V was cut back by 1 base and J by 3 bases. The CDR3 sequence is 17 residues long. CDR3 amino acids: CATSDFGGQGSNEKLFF. Written as DNA, the CDR3 is TGTGCCACCAGTGATTTCGGAGGACAGGGGTCTAATGAAAAACTGTTTTTT.

In this sample, this clone turned up once. The rearrangement links TRBV6-5 to TRBJ2-7; the D is unclear. There are 12 residues in the CDR3. V lost 9 bases and J lost 1, with 10 bases in between. Per germline, CDR1 MNHEY and CDR2 SVGAGI. The CDR3 DNA follows: TGTGCCAGTGCGGACGGTTCCTACGAGCAGTACTTC. Residues: CASADGSYEQYF.

The chain links TRBV13 to TRBJ2-3; weak D call: TRBD2 (5 bases). V was cut by 2 bases and J by 0 bases, with 9 bases left in between. Germline V CDR1 and CDR2: PRHDT, FYEKMQ (reference sequence). This CDR3 is 15 amino acids long. This CDR3 reads CASSLRTPSTDTQYF. Here the CDR3 DNA reads TGTGCCAGCAGCTTACGGACTCCTAGCACAGATACGCAGTATTTT.

This clone was picked up a small number of times. The chain is built from TRBV19 and TRBJ2-7; TRBD2 aligns across 7 bases. With V trimmed by 6 bases and J by 3 bases, 8 bases remained unmatched. The CDR3 contains 14 residues. Germline CDR1 reads LNHDA; CDR2 reads SQIVND (reference sequence). The CDR3 bases are TGTGCCAGTAGAAATAGGACTAGTTACTACGAGCAGTACTTC. Encoded protein: CASRNRTSYYEQYF.

This CDR3 reads CASSLRGQIYGYTF. CDR3 nucleotide sequence: TGTGCCAGCAGCCTTCGGGGTCAGATCTATGGCTACACCTTC. This chain uses TRBV6-5 with TRBJ1-2; no firm D call. CDR1 is MNHEY and CDR2 is SVGAGI in the germline V gene. This CDR3 spans 14 amino acids. The V gene lost 6 bases and the J gene lost 4 bases, with 15 bases spanning the gap.

The chain joins TRBV21-1 to TRBJ2-1; TRBD2, the D gene given by the table, was not confirmed from the DNA. TRBV21-1 is assigned pseudogene status. The CDR3 extends over 16 amino acids. The CDR3 bases are TGTGCCAGCAGCAAAGAGGCGGGAGGGCCCAGTAGTGAGCAGTTCTTC. It translates to CASSKEAGGPSSEQFF.

The rearrangement links TRBV27 to TRBJ1-2; 9 bases fit TRBD1. CDR3 length: 12 amino acids. The germline CDR1 and CDR2 sequences are MNHEY and SMNVEV (reference sequence). Losses at the gene ends were 7 bases for V and 7 bases for J; bases not matched to a gene: 4. This chain's CDR3 is CASKQGASGYTF. The CDR3 bases are TGTGCCAGCAAACAGGGGGCTAGTGGCTACACCTTC.

The CDR3 coding sequence is TGTGCCAGCAATAGACAGAACACTGAAGCTTTCTTT. Its protein product is CASNRQNTEAFF. The rearrangement links TRBV2 to TRBJ1-1, with no clear D. The CDR3 has 12 residues. Trimming removed 7 bases from V and 1 base from J, with 7 bases in between. The V gene's germline CDR1 is SNHLY and CDR2 FYNNEI.

In DNA form, the CDR3 reads TGTGCCTGGAGTGGGGAAAGCACAGATACGCAGTATTTT. Its translation: CAWSGESTDTQYF. This chain connects TRBV30 to TRBJ2-3; D unresolved. Germline CDR1 and CDR2: GTSNPN and SVGIG (reference sequence). This CDR3 contains 13 residues. Trimming shortened V by 1 base and J by 0 bases, and 5 bases separated the two germline ends.

This chain joins TRBV4-2 and TRBJ1-2; no definite D call. Trimming removed 4 bases at V and 7 bases at J, with 10 bases between. This CDR3 comprises 12 residues. Germline V gives CDR1 LGHNA, CDR2 YNFKEQ. CDR3: CASSPARGGYTF. The CDR3 nucleotides read TGTGCCAGCAGCCCTGCCCGCGGTGGCTACACCTTC.

Here the CDR3 reads CASSLGHNDYEQYF. In nucleotides, the CDR3 is TGTGCCAGCAGTTTAGGACATAACGACTACGAGCAGTACTTC. This rearrangement joins TRBV27 to TRBJ2-7; tentative D call: TRBD1 (5 bases). Germline CDR1 reads MNHEY; CDR2 reads SMNVEV (reference sequence). Trimming shortened V by 2 bases and J by 3 bases, and 11 bases separated the two germline ends. This CDR3 comprises 14 residues.

The chain is built from TRBV5-1 and TRBJ2-2; the D gene is possibly TRBD1 (5 bases). Trimming pared 6 bases from V and 5 bases from J, leaving 17 bases between. The CDR3 consists of 15 residues. Per the germline V gene, CDR1 is SGHRS and CDR2 is YFSETQ. CDR3 protein: CASTPGPTVTGELFF. The CDR3 DNA sequence: TGCGCCAGCACACCAGGGCCCACAGTAACCGGGGAGCTGTTTTTT. The full variable domain, in which reference TRBV5-1 and TRBJ2-2 provide the parts outside the CDR3, is KAGVTQTPRYLIKTRGQQVTLSCSPISGHRSVSWYQQTPGQGLQFLFEYFSETQRNKGNFPGRFSGRQFSNSRSEMNVSTLELGDSALYLCASTPGPTVTGELFFGEGSRLTVL.

The chain has TRBV19 and TRBJ2-1, with D tentatively TRBD2 (5 bases). Trimming stripped 5 bases from V and 6 bases from J, with 14 bases between. The CDR3 covers 14 residues. In germline, CDR1 is LNHDA, CDR2 SQIVND (reference sequence). The CDR3 sequence: CASSRQDWGNEQFF. CDR3 nucleotides: TGTGCCAGTAGTCGGCAGGACTGGGGCAATGAGCAGTTCTTC.

The chain uses TRBV7-8 and TRBJ1-1; a weak D match, TRBD1 (5 bases). The germline gives CDR1 SGHVS, CDR2 FQNEAQ. The length of the CDR3 is 17 residues. V was clipped by 5 bases and J by 3 bases, with 22 bases between them. The CDR3 reads CASSPHRVAGSHTEAFF. As DNA, the CDR3 is TGTGCCAGCAGCCCCCACCGAGTCGCAGGGAGTCACACTGAAGCTTTCTTT.

The chain links TRBV4-1 to TRBJ1-1; D gene uncertain. The V end lost 1 base, the J end lost 1 base, and 1 base lay between the germline ends. This CDR3 contains 12 residues. Germline assignment: CDR1 MGHRA and CDR2 YSYEKL. CDR3 sequence: CASSQGNTEAFF. CDR3 in DNA: TGCGCCAGCAGCCAAGGGAACACTGAAGCTTTCTTT.